The entry below gives a single TCR beta chain sequence along with its context. This clone was seen repeatedly, ten times or more. There is no known antigen for this receptor. It has no much larger one-base neighbor in the sample; base qualities were not kept. V is reduced by 4 bases and J by 6 bases, leaving a spacing of 19 bases between them. For CDR1 and CDR2, the germline V gene lists SGHRS and YFSETQ. The CDR3 contains 15 residues, cysteine and phenylalanine counted. The DNA shown is the 45-base CDR3, in frame from base 1. The collaborating institutions used their own protocols to collect whole blood in K2EDTA tubes. Collaborator samples were shipped for TCRbeta analysis as frozen whole blood, isolated PBMCs, or DNA extracted from either sample type. This entry is derived from a study of blood T cell repertoires in COVID-19 (dated by TCRdb to about 2020). With respect to the entire study: Collaborator samples came from the United States, Italy and Spain and covered acute and convalescent phases of COVID-19. Where available, HLA class I and class II types were taken from metadata supplied by the sample provider and were not determined by assay-based typing. The material from the prospective study consisted of cDNA or gDNA derived from T cells, B-cell-depleted T cells, or PBMCs. Nearly every sample came with metadata listing a de-identified subject ID, COVID-19 status, age in years and sex. Samples were obtained from the ongoing ImmuneRACE study (first 160 participants) and from 1,254 subjects provided by 6 global collaborators. Subjects who had been exposed to COVID-19, were actively infected with it, or had recovered from it provided the deeply sampled blood TCRbeta repertoires that made up the dataset. A freely available public database, intended as a resource for researchers studying the immune response to SARS-CoV-2, is where the repertoires were released.

The investigation overall reported the following: How much clinical and demographic metadata was included differed by source and by participant, and the metadata was provided uncurated.

TCRbeta CDR3 regions were amplified from genomic DNA by means of the immunoSEQ Assay, a bias-controlled multiplex PCR. The study's processing was this. Nucleated cell counts per sample were estimated from amplification of reference gene primers within the assay. To quantify the absolute abundance of each unique TCRbeta CDR3 rearrangement, sequence reads were collapsed and filtered. For each sample, productive Simpson clonality was calculated as the square root of Simpson's diversity index over productive rearrangements. Entries here come from immuneACCESS through TCRdb and include only in-frame sequences with V and J called. Some clones fail to appear in such tables; in the studies checked, an unresolved V gene covers under half of the shortfall, and the cause of the remainder is unknown. That table furnishes V, J and clone size, whereas the DNA furnished D and trimming. Across this sample there are 150,000 to 200,000 clones, with 86% seen only once. The ten largest clones capture about 3.5% of the sample.

The sequence was obtained from a man between 65 and 79 years old with acute or convalescent COVID-19. The rearrangement joined TRBV5-1 to TRBJ1-1; a weak D assignment points to TRBD1 (5 bases agree). Sequenced sample: peripheral blood. The sequenced DNA is TGCGCCAGCAGCCTGCTCGGGGGTGACGCGGCTGAAGCTTTCTTT. It codes for CASSLLGGDAAEAFF. The entire variable domain, with the stretches around the CDR3 drawn from the reference TRBV5-1 and TRBJ1-1 proteins, is KAGVTQTPRYLIKTRGQQVTLSCSPISGHRSVSWYQQTPGQGLQFLFEYFSETQRNKGNFPGRFSGRQFSNSRSEMNVSTLELGDSALYLCASSLLGGDAAEAFFGQGTRLTVV.